This T cell receptor beta chain appears in the sequencing data of a study of T cells in tumors after PD-1 blockade. Study information: A subset received ongoing vismodegib 150 mg daily alongside anti-PD-1 therapy. Study observations and caveats: Peripheral recruitment is suggested, as some novel exhausted tumor clones were in pre-treatment blood.

Measured with immunoSEQ multiplex PCR; TCRdb has only the in-frame clones, and not every one. The data contain about 10,000 clones, over 50% of them seen just once; the ten biggest clones take up over 10%. Points on this clone: Its cognate antigen is unknown.

The V end was cut by 2 bases, the J end by 7 bases, with 11 bases between. The CDR3 length is 13 residues. The V gene's germline CDR1 is MNHNY and CDR2 SVGAGI (reference sequence). This sequence was found in a human donor with basal cell carcinoma. This rearrangement joins TRBV6-6 to TRBJ1-1, with D hard to call. The sample was tumor tissue, taken after anti-PD-1 treatment. CDR3 DNA sequence: TGTGCCAGCAGTTACCCCGGACGGAATGAAGCTTTCTTT. This sequence encodes CASSYPGRNEAFF.